The source of this T cell receptor beta chain is a study of blood T cell repertoires in COVID-19. Study overall: The United States, Italy and Spain supplied acute and convalescent COVID-19 samples.

Per the study methods: By means of reference gene primer amplification, nucleated cell counts were estimated. Produced via immunoSEQ multiplex PCR; TCRdb's table is partial and in-frame only. The V and J calls and the clone size are those of that table, but D and trimming were determined from the DNA. The table records 50,000 to 60,000 clones, under 85% of them present only once. The clonotype originates from a man aged 35 to 55 with acute or convalescent COVID-19. Material: peripheral blood.

The DNA for the CDR3 is TGCGCCAGCAGCCCGGAAGGACAGGGGAACACCATATATTTT. Translation: CASSPEGQGNTIYF. The V gene is TRBV5-1, the J gene TRBJ1-3, with 9 bases matching TRBD1. This CDR3 comprises 14 residues. V lost 4 bases to trimming and J lost 7 bases; unmatched junction nucleotides: 6. CDR1 SGHRS and CDR2 YFSETQ come from the germline V gene.